Listed below are T cell receptor beta chains from one sample, sequenced in a study of cytomegalovirus exposure and HLA in healthy donors. Measured with immunoSEQ multiplex PCR; TCRdb has only the in-frame clones, and not every one. The sample yields over 85,000 clones, about 95% seen once. Sequencing input: PBMCs. These receptor sequences come from a woman aged 18-29 years in good health and CMV-seronegative. Each CDR3 is given with its conserved first and last residue. The order of the fields is clone size, D gene, V gene, J gene, CDR3 protein, CDR3 DNA. The D gene is left open where the match is weak. Expanded clones get a size class; other rows say once, few or many, or leave the size out.

size: .; D: .; V: TRBV6-6; J: TRBJ2-1; CDR3: CASSRRDSPTYNEQFF; DNA: TGTGCCAGCAGTCGCCGGGACTCCCCCACCTACAATGAGCAGTTCTTC
size: .; D: .; V: TRBV15; J: TRBJ2-7; CDR3: CATSREGAWEQYF; DNA: TGTGCCACCAGCAGAGAGGGGGCCTGGGAGCAGTACTTC
size: .; D: .; V: TRBV10-3; J: TRBJ1-4; CDR3: CAISESTGVNEKLFF; DNA: TGTGCCATCAGTGAGTCTACAGGAGTAAATGAAAAACTGTTTTTT
size: .; D: TRBD2; V: TRBV7-2; J: TRBJ2-2; CDR3: CASSSVRGTNTGELFF; DNA: TGTGCCAGCAGCTCAGTGCGGGGGACGAACACCGGGGAGCTGTTTTTT
size: .; D: .; V: TRBV5-1; J: TRBJ1-2; CDR3: CASSFWAAGYGYTF; DNA: TGCGCCAGCAGCTTTTGGGCCGCCGGATATGGCTACACCTTC
size: .; D: TRBD2; V: TRBV4-3; J: TRBJ2-1; CDR3: CASSQVRGGAVEQFF; DNA: TGCGCCAGCAGCCAAGTTCGCGGGGGGGCGGTTGAGCAGTTCTTC
size: .; D: .; V: TRBV5-4; J: TRBJ2-5; CDR3: CASSLGGGQTQYF; DNA: TGTGCCAGCAGCTTGGGGGGGGGCCAGACCCAGTACTTC
size: .; D: .; V: TRBV2; J: TRBJ1-4; CDR3: CASKMGGTNEKLFF; DNA: TGTGCCAGCAAGATGGGGGGGACTAATGAAAAACTGTTTTTT
size: .; D: TRBD2; V: TRBV4-1; J: TRBJ2-1; CDR3: CASSHARLAGGPVLRYNEQFF; DNA: TGCGCCAGCAGCCATGCGAGACTAGCGGGAGGGCCCGTTCTCAGATACAATGAGCAGTTCTTC
size: .; D: TRBD2; V: TRBV7-2; J: TRBJ2-1; CDR3: CASSLGAGGPANNEQFF; DNA: TGTGCCAGCAGCTTAGGGGCGGGAGGGCCAGCGAACAATGAGCAGTTCTTC
size: .; D: .; V: TRBV6-1; J: TRBJ1-1; CDR3: CASSARENTEAFF; DNA: TGTGCCAGCAGTGCCCGGGAGAACACTGAAGCTTTCTTT
size: .; D: .; V: TRBV10-3; J: TRBJ1-3; CDR3: CAISDRGKSGNTIYF; DNA: TGTGCCATCAGTGACCGAGGGAAATCTGGAAACACCATATATTTT
size: .; D: .; V: TRBV9; J: TRBJ1-3; CDR3: CASSVGDTIYF; DNA: TGTGCCAGCAGCGTAGGCGACACCATATATTTT
size: .; D: .; V: TRBV27; J: TRBJ2-1; CDR3: CASSFDNSNEQFF; DNA: TGTGCCAGCAGTTTCGACAACTCCAATGAGCAGTTCTTC
size: .; D: .; V: TRBV27; J: TRBJ2-5; CDR3: CASSLARPGTYFTETQYF; DNA: TGTGCCAGCAGTTTAGCGCGACCCGGGACATACTTCACAGAGACCCAGTACTTC
size: .; D: .; V: TRBV29-1; J: TRBJ1-1; CDR3: CSVDTGSAEAFF; DNA: TGCAGCGTGGATACAGGGAGCGCTGAAGCTTTCTTT
size: .; D: .; V: TRBV18; J: TRBJ2-3; CDR3: CASSPNSRETFDTQYF; DNA: TGTGCCAGCTCCCCCAATTCCCGGGAGACATTCGATACGCAGTATTTT
size: .; D: .; V: TRBV7-8; J: TRBJ1-1; CDR3: CASSEQGLGEAFF; DNA: TGTGCCAGCAGCGAGCAGGGATTAGGTGAAGCTTTCTTT
size: .; D: TRBD1; V: TRBV12-5; J: TRBJ2-1; CDR3: CASGYGDRGITEQFF; DNA: TGTGCTAGTGGTTATGGGGACAGGGGAATTACTGAGCAGTTCTTC
size: .; D: .; V: TRBV19; J: TRBJ1-1; CDR3: CASSISQNTEAFF; DNA: TGTGCCAGTAGTATTTCACAGAACACTGAAGCTTTCTTT
size: .; D: TRBD2; V: TRBV5-1; J: TRBJ2-5; CDR3: CASSLNSGWETQYF; DNA: TGCGCCAGCAGCTTGAATAGCGGGTGGGAGACCCAGTACTTC
size: once; D: .; V: TRBV4-3; J: TRBJ1-4; CDR3: CASSQSPGPTNEKLFF; DNA: TGCGCCAGCAGCCAGAGCCCAGGGCCAACTAATGAAAAACTGTTTTTT